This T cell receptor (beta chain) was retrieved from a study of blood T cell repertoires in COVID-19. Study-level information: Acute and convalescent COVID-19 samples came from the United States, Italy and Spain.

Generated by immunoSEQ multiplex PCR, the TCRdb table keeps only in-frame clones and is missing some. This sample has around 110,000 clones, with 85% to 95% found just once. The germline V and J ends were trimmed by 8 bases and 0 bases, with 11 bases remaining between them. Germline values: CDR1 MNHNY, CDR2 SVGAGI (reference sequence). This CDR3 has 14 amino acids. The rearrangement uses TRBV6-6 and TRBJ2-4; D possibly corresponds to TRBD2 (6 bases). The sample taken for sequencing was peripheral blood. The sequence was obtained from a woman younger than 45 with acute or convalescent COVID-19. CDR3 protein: CASGAGSAKNIQYF. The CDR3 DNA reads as TGTGCCAGCGGCGCGGGGTCAGCCAAAAACATTCAGTACTTC.